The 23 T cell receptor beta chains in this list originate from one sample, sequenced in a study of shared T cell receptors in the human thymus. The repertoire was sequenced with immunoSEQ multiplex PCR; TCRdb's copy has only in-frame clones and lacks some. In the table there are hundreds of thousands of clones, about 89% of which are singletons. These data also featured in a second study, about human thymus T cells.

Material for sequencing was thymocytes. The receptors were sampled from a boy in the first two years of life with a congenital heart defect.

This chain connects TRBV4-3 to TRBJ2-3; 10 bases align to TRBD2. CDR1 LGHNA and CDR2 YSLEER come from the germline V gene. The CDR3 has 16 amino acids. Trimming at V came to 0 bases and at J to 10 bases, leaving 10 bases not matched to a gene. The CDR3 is CASSQEVWPSGRSQYF. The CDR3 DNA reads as TGCGCCAGCAGCCAAGAGGTCTGGCCTAGCGGGAGATCGCAGTATTTT.

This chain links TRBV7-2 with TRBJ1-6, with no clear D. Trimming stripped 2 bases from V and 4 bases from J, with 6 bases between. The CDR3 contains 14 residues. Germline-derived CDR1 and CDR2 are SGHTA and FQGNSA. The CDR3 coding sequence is TGTGCCAGCAGCTTATTTCTATATAATTCACCCCTCCACTTT. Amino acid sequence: CASSLFLYNSPLHF.

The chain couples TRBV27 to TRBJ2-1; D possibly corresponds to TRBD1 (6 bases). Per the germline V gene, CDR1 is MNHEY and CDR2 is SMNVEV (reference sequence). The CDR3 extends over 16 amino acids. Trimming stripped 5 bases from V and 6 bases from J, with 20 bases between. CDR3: CASSVRFQGTGNEQFF. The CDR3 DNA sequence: TGTGCCAGCAGTGTAAGGTTCCAGGGGACGGGCAATGAGCAGTTCTTC.

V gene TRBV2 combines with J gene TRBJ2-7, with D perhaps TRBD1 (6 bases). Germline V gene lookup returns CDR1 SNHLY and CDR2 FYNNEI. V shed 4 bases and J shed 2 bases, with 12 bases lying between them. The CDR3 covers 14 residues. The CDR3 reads CASSVDRPAYEQYF. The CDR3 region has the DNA TGTGCCAGCAGTGTCGACAGGCCCGCCTACGAGCAGTACTTC.

CDR3 protein: CASSWGVPTQQYF. The CDR3 bases are TGTGCCAGCAGCTGGGGGGTTCCTACTCAGCAGTACTTC. The V gene is TRBV7-9, the J gene TRBJ2-7; weak D call: TRBD2 (6 bases). V gave up 4 bases and J gave up 8 bases, with 15 bases separating them. The CDR3 consists of 13 residues. The V gene's germline CDR1 is SEHNR and CDR2 FQNEAQ (reference sequence). The full variable domain, rest sourced from reference TRBV7-9 and TRBJ2-7, is DTGVSQNPRHKITKRGQNVTFRCDPISEHNRLYWYRQTLGQGPEFLTYFQNEAQLEKSRLLSDRFSAERPKGSFSTLEIQRTEQGDSAMYLCASSWGVPTQQYFGPGTRLTVT.

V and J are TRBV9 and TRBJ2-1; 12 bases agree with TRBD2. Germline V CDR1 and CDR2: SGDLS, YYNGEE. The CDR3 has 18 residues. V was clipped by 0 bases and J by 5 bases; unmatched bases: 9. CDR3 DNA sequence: TGTGCCAGCAGCGTAGGCCTAGCGGGAGGGCCGGTAGACAATGAGCAGTTCTTC. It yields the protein CASSVGLAGGPVDNEQFF. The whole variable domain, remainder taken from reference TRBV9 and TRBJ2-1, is DSGVTQTPKHLITATGQRVTLRCSPRSGDLSVYWYQQSLDQGLQFLIQYYNGEERAKGNILERFSAQQFPDLHSELNLSSLELGDSALYFCASSVGLAGGPVDNEQFFGPGTRLTVL.

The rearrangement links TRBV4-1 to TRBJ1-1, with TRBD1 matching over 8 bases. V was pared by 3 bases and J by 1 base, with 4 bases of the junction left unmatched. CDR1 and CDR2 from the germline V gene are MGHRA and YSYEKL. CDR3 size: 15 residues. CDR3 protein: CASSHPGQGNTEAFF. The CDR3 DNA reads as TGCGCCAGCAGCCACCCAGGACAGGGGAACACTGAAGCTTTCTTT.

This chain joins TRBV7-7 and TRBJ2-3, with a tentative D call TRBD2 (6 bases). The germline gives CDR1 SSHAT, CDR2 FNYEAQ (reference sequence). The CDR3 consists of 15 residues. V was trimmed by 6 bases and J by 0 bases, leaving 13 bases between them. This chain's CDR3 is CASSRGTASTDTQYF. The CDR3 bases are TGTGCCAGCAGTAGAGGGACTGCTAGCACAGATACGCAGTATTTT.

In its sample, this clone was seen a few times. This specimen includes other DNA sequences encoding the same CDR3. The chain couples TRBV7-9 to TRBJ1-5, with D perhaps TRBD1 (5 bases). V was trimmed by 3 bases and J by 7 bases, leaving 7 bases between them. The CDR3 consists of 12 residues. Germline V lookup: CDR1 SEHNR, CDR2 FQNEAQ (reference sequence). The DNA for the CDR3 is TGTGCCAGCAGCTTGGGGGGGCAGCCCCAGCATTTT. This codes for CASSLGGQPQHF.

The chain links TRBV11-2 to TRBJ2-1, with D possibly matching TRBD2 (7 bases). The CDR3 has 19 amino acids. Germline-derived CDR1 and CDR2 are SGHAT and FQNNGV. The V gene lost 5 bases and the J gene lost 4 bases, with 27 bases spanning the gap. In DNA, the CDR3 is TGTGCCAGCAGCCCGTGGAGGTTGGGCGGGGGCCTTTTTTACAATGAGCAGTTCTTC. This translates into CASSPWRLGGGLFYNEQFF. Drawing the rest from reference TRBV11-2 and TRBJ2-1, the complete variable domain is EAGVAQSPRYKIIEKRQSVAFWCNPISGHATLYWYQQILGQGPKLLIQFQNNGVVDDSQLPKDRFSAERLKGVDSTLKIQPAKLEDSAVYLCASSPWRLGGGLFYNEQFFGPGTRLTVL.

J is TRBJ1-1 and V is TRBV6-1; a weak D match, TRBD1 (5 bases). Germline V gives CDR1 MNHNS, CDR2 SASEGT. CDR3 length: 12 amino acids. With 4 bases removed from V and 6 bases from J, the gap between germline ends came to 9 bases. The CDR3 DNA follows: TGTGCCAGCAGTGGGGGCAGGCCTGAAGCTTTCTTT. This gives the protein CASSGGRPEAFF.

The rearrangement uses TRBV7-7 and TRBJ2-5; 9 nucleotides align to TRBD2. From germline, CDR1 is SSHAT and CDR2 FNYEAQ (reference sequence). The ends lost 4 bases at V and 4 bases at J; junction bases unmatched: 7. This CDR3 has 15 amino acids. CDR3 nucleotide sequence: TGTGCCAGCAGCTCTCTGGTAGCGGGAGTAGAGACCCAGTACTTC. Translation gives CASSSLVAGVETQYF.

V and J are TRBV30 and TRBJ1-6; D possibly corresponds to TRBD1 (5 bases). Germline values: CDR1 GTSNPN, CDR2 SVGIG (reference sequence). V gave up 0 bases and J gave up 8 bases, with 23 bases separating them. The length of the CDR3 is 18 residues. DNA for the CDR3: TGTGCCTGGAGTGTACCCCTTAGGACACCCATACCTGATTCACCCCTCCACTTT. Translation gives CAWSVPLRTPIPDSPLHF. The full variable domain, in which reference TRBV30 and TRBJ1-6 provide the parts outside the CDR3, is SQTIHQWPATLVQPVGSPLSLECTVEGTSNPNLYWYRQAAGRGLQLLFYSVGIGQISSEVPQNLSASRPQDRQFILSSKKLLLSDSGFYLCAWSVPLRTPIPDSPLHFGNGTRLTVT.

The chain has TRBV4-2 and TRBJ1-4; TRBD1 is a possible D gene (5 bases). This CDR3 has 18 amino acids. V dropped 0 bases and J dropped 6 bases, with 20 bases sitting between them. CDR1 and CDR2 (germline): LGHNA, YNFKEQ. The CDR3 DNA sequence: TGTGCCAGCAGCCAAGACGGCGGGAGGGGCCGGCCCCATGAAAAACTGTTTTTT. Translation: CASSQDGGRGRPHEKLFF.

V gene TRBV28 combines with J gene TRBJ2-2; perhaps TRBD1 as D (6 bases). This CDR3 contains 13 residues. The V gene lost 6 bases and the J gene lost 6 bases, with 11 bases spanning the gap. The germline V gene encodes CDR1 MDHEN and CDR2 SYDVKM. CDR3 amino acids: CASRSEGAGELFF. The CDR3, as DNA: TGTGCCAGCAGGAGCGAGGGGGCCGGGGAGCTGTTTTTT.

The CDR3 loop is CASSQRASGRTDTQYF. CDR3 coding DNA: TGCGCCAGCAGCCAGAGGGCTAGCGGGAGGACAGATACGCAGTATTTT. The chain combines TRBV4-3 with TRBJ2-3; TRBD2 matches at 11 bases. Per the germline V gene, CDR1 is LGHNA and CDR2 is YSLEER. J gave up 3 bases and V 3 bases, and 5 bases lay outside the gene matches. This CDR3 comprises 16 residues.

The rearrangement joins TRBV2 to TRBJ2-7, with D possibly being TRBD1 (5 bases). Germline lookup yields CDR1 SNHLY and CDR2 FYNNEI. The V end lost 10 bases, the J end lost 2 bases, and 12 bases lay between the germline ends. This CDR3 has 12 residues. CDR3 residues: CATAGPAYEQYF. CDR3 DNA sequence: TGTGCCACCGCAGGGCCTGCCTACGAGCAGTACTTC.

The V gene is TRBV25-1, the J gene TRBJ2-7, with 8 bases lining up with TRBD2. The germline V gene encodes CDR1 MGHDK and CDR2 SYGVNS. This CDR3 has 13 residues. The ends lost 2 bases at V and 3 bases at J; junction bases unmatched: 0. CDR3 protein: CASSEAGGYEQYF. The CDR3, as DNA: TGTGCCAGCAGTGAAGCGGGGGGCTACGAGCAGTACTTC.

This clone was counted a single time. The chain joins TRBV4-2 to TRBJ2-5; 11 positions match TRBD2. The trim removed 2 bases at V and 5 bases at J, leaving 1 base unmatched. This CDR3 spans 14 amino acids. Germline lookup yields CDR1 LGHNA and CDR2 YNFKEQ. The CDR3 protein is CASSQWTSGETQYF. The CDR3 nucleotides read TGTGCCAGCAGCCAATGGACTAGCGGGGAGACCCAGTACTTC.

The CDR3 loop reads CASRAPDSLNYGYTF. The DNA of the CDR3 is TGTGCCAGCAGGGCCCCGGACAGCCTTAACTATGGCTACACCTTC. The genes are TRBV27 and TRBJ1-2; D perhaps matches TRBD1 (6 bases). Germline V gene data show CDR1 as MNHEY and CDR2 as SMNVEV (reference sequence). Trimming shortened V by 6 bases and J by 1 base, and 15 bases separated the two germline ends. This CDR3 comprises 15 residues.

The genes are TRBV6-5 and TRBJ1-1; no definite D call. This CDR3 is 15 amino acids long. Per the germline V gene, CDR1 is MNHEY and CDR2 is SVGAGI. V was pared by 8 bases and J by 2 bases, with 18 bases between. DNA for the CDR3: TGTGCCAGCCGACCTTTCCGGGAGGGAAACACTGAAGCTTTCTTT. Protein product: CASRPFREGNTEAFF.

In DNA form, the CDR3 reads TGTGCCAGTAGTACCCCACGGGGAGCGGGAGGCCCCGGCTTATGGGAGCAGTACTTC. This gives the protein CASSTPRGAGGPGLWEQYF. The rearrangement links TRBV19 to TRBJ2-7; 9 positions agree with TRBD2. The V gene end was trimmed by 4 bases and the J gene end by 7 bases; junction bases not matched to a gene: 23. In germline, CDR1 is LNHDA, CDR2 SQIVND (reference sequence). The CDR3 covers 19 residues.

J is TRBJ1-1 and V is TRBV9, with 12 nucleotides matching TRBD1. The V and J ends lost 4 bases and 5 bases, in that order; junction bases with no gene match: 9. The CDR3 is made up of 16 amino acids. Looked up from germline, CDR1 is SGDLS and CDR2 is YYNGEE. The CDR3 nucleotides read TGTGCCAGCAGCACAGGGGACAGGGGGCGAGAGACTGAAGCTTTCTTT. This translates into CASSTGDRGRETEAFF. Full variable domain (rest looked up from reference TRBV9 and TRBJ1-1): DSGVTQTPKHLITATGQRVTLRCSPRSGDLSVYWYQQSLDQGLQFLIQYYNGEERAKGNILERFSAQQFPDLHSELNLSSLELGDSALYFCASSTGDRGRETEAFFGQGTRLTVV.